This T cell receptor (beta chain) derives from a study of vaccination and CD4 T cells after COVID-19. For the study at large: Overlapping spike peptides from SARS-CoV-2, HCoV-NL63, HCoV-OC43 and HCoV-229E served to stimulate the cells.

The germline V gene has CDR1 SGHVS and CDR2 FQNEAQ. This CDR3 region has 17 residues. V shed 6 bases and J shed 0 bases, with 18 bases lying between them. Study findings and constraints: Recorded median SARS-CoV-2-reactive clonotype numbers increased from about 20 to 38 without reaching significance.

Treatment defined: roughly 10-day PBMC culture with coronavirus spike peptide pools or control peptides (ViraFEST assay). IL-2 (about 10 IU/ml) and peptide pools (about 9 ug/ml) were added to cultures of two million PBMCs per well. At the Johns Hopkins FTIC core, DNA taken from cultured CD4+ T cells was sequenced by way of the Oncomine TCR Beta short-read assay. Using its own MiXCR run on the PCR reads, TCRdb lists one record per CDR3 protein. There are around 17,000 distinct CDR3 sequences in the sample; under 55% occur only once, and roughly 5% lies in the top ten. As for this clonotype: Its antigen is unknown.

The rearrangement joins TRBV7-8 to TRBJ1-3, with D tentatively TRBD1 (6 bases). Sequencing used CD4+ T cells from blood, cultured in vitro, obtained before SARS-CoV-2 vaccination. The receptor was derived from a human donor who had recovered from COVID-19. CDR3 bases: TGTGCCAGCAGTCCTAGGGGGGTCACCTCCTCTGGAAACACCATATATTTT. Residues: CASSPRGVTSSGNTIYF.